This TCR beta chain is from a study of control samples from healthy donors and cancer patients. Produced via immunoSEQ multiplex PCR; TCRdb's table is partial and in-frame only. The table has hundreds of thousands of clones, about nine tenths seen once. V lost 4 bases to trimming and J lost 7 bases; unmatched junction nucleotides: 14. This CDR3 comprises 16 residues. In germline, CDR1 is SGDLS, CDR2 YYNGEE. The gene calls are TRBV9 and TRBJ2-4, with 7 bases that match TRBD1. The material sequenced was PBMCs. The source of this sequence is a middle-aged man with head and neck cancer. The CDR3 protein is CASSPFGIGGFNIQYF. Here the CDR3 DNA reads TGTGCCAGCAGCCCCTTCGGGATAGGGGGCTTTAACATTCAGTACTTC.